The entry below describes one T cell receptor beta chain. This clone has only one observation. There is no known antigen for this receptor. Within one base of it there is no much larger clone, and no base qualities were kept. The data were obtained in a study of cytomegalovirus exposure and HLA in healthy donors (dated by TCRdb to about 2017). For the wider study: An earlier analysis of roughly 500 of the donors reported 250 to 300 Gb of sequence data and some 120 million unique TCR beta sequences from some 180 million T cells. A later genetic analysis used genome-wide SNP genotypes for about 60% of the 666 donors, treating that subset as a discovery cohort. Using immunosequencing, the study profiled T cell repertoires from around 680 subjects and related those repertoires to cytomegalovirus serostatus. Class I and class II HLA loci were covered by the typing at four-digit resolution. A later analysis re-examined previously published TCR beta repertoires from more than 550 donors and added high-resolution HLA genotyping to investigate patterns of TCR occurrence. The aim of the study was to test whether cataloging public T cell receptors could identify signatures of past pathogen exposure. A handful of DR-DQ haplotypes were handled as single units for association and clustering because linkage in the cohort was strong. To decide whether each TCR beta V gene segment behaved as functional or pseudogenic, an earlier analysis of several hundred of the donors relied on high-throughput TCR beta sequencing. An early release covering roughly 640 HLA-typed donors comprised about 320 gigabases of sequencing data and 85 million to 100 million unique TCR sequences. Of the roughly 400 genotyped donors, 80% to 90% were placed in the genetic ancestry cluster associated with self-reported Caucasian donors. In the later analysis, no new phenotypic data were used to find candidate immune exposures; instead, reliance was placed on TCR beta sequences and their occurrence across donors. The study combined high-throughput TCR immunosequencing, statistical association of individual TCRs with disease status, and machine learning to predict cytomegalovirus infection status. All discovery cohort repertoires had been generated on a single sequencing platform. The number of typed donors differed by locus: about 620-640 for A, B, C, DRB1 and DQB1; some 500 for DQA1; approximately 600 for DPA1; and 450 to 480 for DPB1. On average, roughly 250,000 unique TCR beta nucleotide sequences were sequenced per donor among fewer than 500 genotyped donors of the cohort, with around 19% of those sequences being non-productive. Along with the roughly 670-subject first cohort, a separate validation cohort of over a hundred different subjects was used. Donor age, sex, ethnicity and CMV serostatus were compiled alongside the repertoire data.

The cohort comprised some 730 healthy bone marrow donors. At the time of sampling, all cohort members were nominally healthy, though unrecorded immune exposures were likely present. The donor tested CMV seropositive, placing the donor among the 290 or so seropositive members of the cohort. A peripheral blood sample was provided by each donor, and peripheral blood mononuclear cells were used for TCR beta sequencing. The Qiagen DNeasy Blood Extraction Kit was used to extract genomic DNA from the blood cell samples. The paper's findings and limits, for the study overall: In the study, roughly 160 TCR beta chains were listed as associated with cytomegalovirus. Roughly uniform sequencing depth across donors was assumed in presence/absence analyses, although this assumption may not hold. A later analysis reported that several top co-occurrence clusters appeared linked to parvovirus B19, influenza, CMV and Epstein-Barr virus. In a later analysis, TCR association rates were found to vary across HLA loci, with the most associated TCRs seen for DRB1 alleles and the fewest for HLA-C alleles. CMV serostatus was the only immune exposure information available for the cohort. An association between a missense DCLRE1C variant and V-gene and J-gene trimming of TCR beta chains was found in a later genetic analysis and replicated in an independent cohort. Broadly in line with IMGT annotations, most TCR beta V segments showed up in productive rearrangements about 87% or about 30% of the time in an earlier analysis of 450 to 600 of the donors. According to a later genetic analysis, donors in an Asian-associated ancestry cluster had fewer N-insertions in productive TCRs than the approximately 630-donor mean. In a later analysis, HLA-associated TCR beta chains were found to be more clonally expanded and to have lower generation probabilities than equally common non-associated chains. Most TCR sequences were observed very rarely across donors, whereas some public TCRs were present in many individuals. This cohort had only TCR beta chains sequenced, and the lack of alpha or paired-chain data limited which features could be detected. A few of the identified cytomegalovirus-associated TCR beta chains were confirmed in vitro to be specific for cytomegalovirus antigens. Cytomegalovirus status was reported to be diagnosed by the classifier with high specificity and sensitivity in both the original and validation cohorts. Because some donors lacked HLA typing at each locus, the association tests relied only on the typed subset. When HLA alleles, especially DR and DQ, strongly co-occurred, TCR associations were difficult to assign to individual alleles. A later analysis associated about 17,000 TCR beta sequences with specific HLA alleles at a false discovery rate of 0.05. A cluster of highly shared sequence variants was judged likely to represent a technical artifact of the sequencing pipeline. A further reported finding was that TCR beta sequences accurately predicted the HLA-A and HLA-B alleles for most subjects in the first cohort. Correlated functional status among segregating V segments might be attributable to linkage disequilibrium, but an unknown experimental factor could not be ruled out. In a later analysis, most CMV-associated TCR beta chains were found to appear HLA-restricted, with HLA associations seemingly driven largely by CMV exposure. Roughly 15 rarely observed V segments, including chromosome 9 orphons, were excluded from the earlier analysis of about 610 of the donors because counts were too low. According to the authors, the approach could potentially be generalized to other disease states and immunological phenotypes.

Libraries were made using the immunoSEQ multiplex PCR assay. A mixture of 60 forward primers for TCR Vbeta segments and 13 reverse primers for TCR Jbeta segments was used in the multiplex PCR. Amplification of the CDR3 region of rearranged TCR beta genes was performed with a multiplex PCR assay on genomic DNA. The Illumina HiSeq System was used to sequence the amplified TCR beta libraries as 87-base-pair reads. In the source study's methods: In a later analysis, some 80 million unique TCR beta chains were counted across the roughly 670 repertoires, and approximately 11 million of these chains were shared by at least two donors. A nearest-neighbor algorithm error-corrected the raw reads and collapsed the reads into unique sequences, merging closely related sequences to remove PCR and sequencing errors. V, D and J gene segments were assigned by aligning CDR3 sequences to IMGT reference sequences. For a sequence to be retained, a match of at least six nucleotides was required to both a V gene segment and a J gene segment. Rearrangements were classified as productive when the CDR3 lacked stop codons and remained in frame with V and J, and all other rearrangements were classified as non-productive. CDR3 was defined according to IMGT convention as the region running from the second conserved V-encoded cysteine to the conserved J-encoded phenylalanine. The earlier analysis of about 570 of the donors excluded any sequence lacking an unambiguous match to a single V gene segment. An earlier analysis of 587 of the donors classified V segments as functional when productive rearrangements were above 56.7% and as segregating when the standard deviation between donors was above 5%. To diagnose cytomegalovirus status from the catalog of TCR beta chain sequences, a statistical classification framework was built. A later analysis assigned V and J genes by comparing TCR nucleotide sequences with IMGT/GENE-DB human TR gene sequences. The TCRdist pipeline was used in a later analysis to assign CDR3 sequences and most-parsimonious VDJ recombination scenarios. In a later analysis, each TCR beta chain was defined by its CDR3 amino acid sequence together with its V-gene family, and reads lacking a unique V-gene family were excluded. To address suspected cross-contamination and a sequencing artifact, a later analysis removed under 600 highly shared, low-generation-probability nucleotide sequences. In a later analysis, a clonal expansion index was calculated for each public chain from normalized within-repertoire ranks of inferred template counts. In a later analysis, generation probabilities were computed with a VDJ recombination model fitted to out-of-frame rearrangements, and the resulting probabilities were checked against IGoR. A later analysis scored TCR-TCR, TCR-HLA and TCR-CMV co-occurrence with hypergeometric tests, applying a repertoire-size bias correction to TCR pairs. To estimate false discovery rates, a later analysis permuted the HLA or CMV assignments 20 times. A later analysis grouped co-occurring TCRs with DBSCAN, adding TCRdist sequence similarity when clustering within HLA-allele-positive subsets. Repertoires with fewer than 30,000 or more than 120,000 public chains were left out of co-occurrence clustering, as were a handful of repertoires with anomalous nucleotide sharing. Imported from immuneACCESS, the table was reduced by TCRdb to in-frame sequences with V and J called. These copies leave out some clones; in studies compared against another copy, an unresolved V gene accounts for under half, and the cause of the remainder is not known. V and J calls and clone size are those listed in that table; D and trimming were worked out from the DNA. This sample lists nearly 200,000 clones; around 79% were detected once. The leading ten clones occupy approximately 0.36% of the sample.

The sample taken for sequencing was PBMCs. This receptor was taken from a male donor in good health and CMV-seropositive.

Here the CDR3 is given as CASSLDDRNEKLFF. Read as DNA, the sequence is TGTGCCAGCAGCTTAGACGACAGAAATGAAAAACTGTTTTTT. The rearrangement joined TRBV7-8 to TRBJ1-4; TRBD1 is a possible D gene, resting on 5 matching bases. Cut back by 1 base and 5 bases, the V and J ends lie 8 bases apart. CDR1 and CDR2, looked up from the germline V gene, are SGHVS and FQNEAQ. The CDR3 holds 14 amino acids from the cysteine to the phenylalanine. Only the CDR3 DNA stays, 42 bases, in frame from base 1.